The present T cell receptor beta chain was sequenced within a study of blood T cell repertoires in COVID-19. For the study at large: Acute and convalescent COVID-19 specimens originated in the United States, Italy and Spain. The analysed material was cDNA or gDNA that came from T cells, B-cell-depleted T cells, or PBMCs.

Authors' processing steps: Cell counts per sample came from amplifying reference gene primers. Using immunoSEQ multiplex PCR, the repertoire was profiled, and TCRdb retains in-frame clones only, with some absent. D and trimming were read from the DNA, whereas the V and J calls and clone size are those reported in that table. This table has about 91,000 clones, 88% appearing once. V dropped 1 base and J dropped 2; count of bases not matched to a gene: 3. Germline V lookup: CDR1 KGHSH, CDR2 LQKENI. The CDR3 spans 15 residues. This receptor was obtained from a woman older than 75 with active COVID-19. Sequencing was performed on peripheral blood. The chain carries TRBV18 and TRBJ2-3; 7 nucleotides line up with TRBD1. DNA for the CDR3: TGTGCCAGCTCACCACAGGGGGCTATCACAGATACGCAGTATTTT. Protein: CASSPQGAITDTQYF.